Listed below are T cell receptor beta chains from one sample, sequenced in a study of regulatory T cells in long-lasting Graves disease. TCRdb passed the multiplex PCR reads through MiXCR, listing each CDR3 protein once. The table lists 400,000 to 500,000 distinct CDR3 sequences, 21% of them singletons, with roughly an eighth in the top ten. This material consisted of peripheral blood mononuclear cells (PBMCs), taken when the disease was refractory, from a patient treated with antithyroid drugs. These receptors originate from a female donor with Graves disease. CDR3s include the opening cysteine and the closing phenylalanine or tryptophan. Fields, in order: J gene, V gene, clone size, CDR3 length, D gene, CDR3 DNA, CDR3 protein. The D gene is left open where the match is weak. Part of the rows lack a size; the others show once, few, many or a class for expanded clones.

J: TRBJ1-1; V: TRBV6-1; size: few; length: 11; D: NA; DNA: TGTGCCAGCAGTGACTTCGTTGAAGCTTTCTTT; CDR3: CASSDFVEAFF
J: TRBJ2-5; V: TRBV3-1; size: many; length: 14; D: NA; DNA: TGTGCCAGCAGCCACGGGACCTCTCTGGAGACCCAGTACTTC; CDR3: CASSHGTSLETQYF
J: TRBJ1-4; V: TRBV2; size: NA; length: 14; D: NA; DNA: TGTGCCAGAGCAGGTGGGAGGGGTGGCAAAAAACTGTTTTTT; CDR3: CARAGGRGGKKLFF
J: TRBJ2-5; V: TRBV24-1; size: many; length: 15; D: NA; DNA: TGTGCCACCAGTGATTTCCTGGACGGCCAAGAGACCCAGTACTTC; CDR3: CATSDFLDGQETQYF
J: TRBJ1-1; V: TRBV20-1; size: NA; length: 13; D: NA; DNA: TGCAGTGCTAGACCATATATGAACACTGAAGCTTTCTTT; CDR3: CSARPYMNTEAFF
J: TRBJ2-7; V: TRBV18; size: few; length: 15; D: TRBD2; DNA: TGTGCCAGCTCTCCTCCGGGACTAGTTTCCTACGAGCAGTACTTC; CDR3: CASSPPGLVSYEQYF
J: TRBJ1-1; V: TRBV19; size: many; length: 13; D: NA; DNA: TGTGCCAGTAGTATGGGGCGGAACACTGAAGCTTTCTTT; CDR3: CASSMGRNTEAFF
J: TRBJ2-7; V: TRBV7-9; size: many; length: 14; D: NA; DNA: TGTGCCAGCAGCTTAGGGCCACGGGGATACGAGCAGTACTTC; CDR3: CASSLGPRGYEQYF
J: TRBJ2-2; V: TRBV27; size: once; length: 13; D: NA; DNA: TGTGTCAGCAGTTTCGGGGACGGCGGGGAGCTGTTTTTT; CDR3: CVSSFGDGGELFF
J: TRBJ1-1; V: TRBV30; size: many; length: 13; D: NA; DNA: TGTGCCTGGGACCGAGGAGTGAACACTGAAGCTTTCTTT; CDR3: CAWDRGVNTEAFF
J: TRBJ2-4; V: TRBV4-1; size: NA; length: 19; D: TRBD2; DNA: TGCGCCAGCAGCCAAGAGTGGACTAGCGGACTTCTAGCCAAAAACATTCAGTACTTC; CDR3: CASSQEWTSGLLAKNIQYF
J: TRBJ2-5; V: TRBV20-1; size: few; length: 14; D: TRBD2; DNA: TGCAGTGCTACAGCGGGAGGAGTTGTGGAGACCCAGTACTTC; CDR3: CSATAGGVVETQYF
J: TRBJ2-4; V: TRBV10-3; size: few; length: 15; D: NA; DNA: TGTGCCATCAGTGAGTCGGAGGGGGCGGACAACATTCAGTACTTC; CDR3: CAISESEGADNIQYF
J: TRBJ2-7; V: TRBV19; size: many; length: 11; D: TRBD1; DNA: TGTGCCACCGGACAGGGCTACGAGCAGTACTTC; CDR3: CATGQGYEQYF
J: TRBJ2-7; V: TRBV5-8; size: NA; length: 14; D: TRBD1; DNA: TGTGCCAGCAGCCCCCGGGACAGGGTCTACGAGCAGTACTTC; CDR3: CASSPRDRVYEQYF
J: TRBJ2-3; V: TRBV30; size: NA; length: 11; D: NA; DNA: TGTGCCTGTCCTAGGGGAGATACGCAGTATTTT; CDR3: CACPRGDTQYF
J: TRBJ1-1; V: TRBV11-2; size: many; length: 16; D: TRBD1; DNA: TGTGCCAGCAGCGCCCAGGGGGCAATGGAGAGTACTGAAGCTTTCTTT; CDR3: CASSAQGAMESTEAFF
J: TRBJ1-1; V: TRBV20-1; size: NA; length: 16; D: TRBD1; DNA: TGCAGTGCAAGCCCGGGACAGGGGGCCCTGAACACTGAAGCTTTCTTT; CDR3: CSASPGQGALNTEAFF
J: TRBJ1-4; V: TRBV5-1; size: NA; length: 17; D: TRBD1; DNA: TGCGCCAGCAGCTTGGCCTGGACAGGGGTCCTAAATGAAAAACTGTTTTTT; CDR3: CASSLAWTGVLNEKLFF
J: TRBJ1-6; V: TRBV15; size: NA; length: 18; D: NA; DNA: TGTGCCACCAGCAGAGAGGGGGGGCCGGGGATGTTCAATTCACCCCTCCACTTT; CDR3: CATSREGGPGMFNSPLHF
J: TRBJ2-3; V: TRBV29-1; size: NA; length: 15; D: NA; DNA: TGCAGCGTCGATCTAGCGCAAACTAGCACAGATACGCAGTATTTT; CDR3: CSVDLAQTSTDTQYF
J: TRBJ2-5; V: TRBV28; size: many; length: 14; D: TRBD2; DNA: TGTGCCAGCAGACCTACTAGCGCCCTAGGGACCCAGTACTTC; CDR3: CASRPTSALGTQYF
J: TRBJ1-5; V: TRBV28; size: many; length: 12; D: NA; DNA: TGTGCCAGCAGTTTAGGGGTTCTGCCCCAGCATTTT; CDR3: CASSLGVLPQHF
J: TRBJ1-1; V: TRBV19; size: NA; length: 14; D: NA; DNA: TGTGCCAGTAGTTCCGAAGGTCGGGCCCATAAAGCTTTCTTT; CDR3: CASSSEGRAHKAFF
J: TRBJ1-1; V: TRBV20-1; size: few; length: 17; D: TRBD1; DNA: TGCACCCCAGACGTACAGGGGCGCCAAGTCTCCCACACTGAAGCTTTCTTT; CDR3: CTPDVQGRQVSHTEAFF
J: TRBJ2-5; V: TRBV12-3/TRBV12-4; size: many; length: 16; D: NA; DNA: TGTGCCAGCAGTAGAAGGTGGCAGGCGCTTACGGAGACCCAGTACTTC; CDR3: CASSRRWQALTETQYF
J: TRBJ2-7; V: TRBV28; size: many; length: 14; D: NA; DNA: TGTGCCAGCAGTCTCACCGGACCCACCTACGAGCAGTACTTC; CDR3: CASSLTGPTYEQYF
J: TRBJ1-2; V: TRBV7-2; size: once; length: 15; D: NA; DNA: TGTGCCAGCAGCACAAACCGGGGGGGAAACTATGGCTACACCTTC; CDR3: CASSTNRGGNYGYTF
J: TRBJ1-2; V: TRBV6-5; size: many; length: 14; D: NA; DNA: TGTGCCAGCAGTTACTCCAGGGAATACTATGGCTACACCTTC; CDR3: CASSYSREYYGYTF
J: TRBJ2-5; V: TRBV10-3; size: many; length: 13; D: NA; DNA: TGTGCCGCCGGGTCGCGGCAGGGGGAGACCCAGTACTTC; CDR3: CAAGSRQGETQYF
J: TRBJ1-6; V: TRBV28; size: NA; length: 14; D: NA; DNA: TGTGCCAGCAGTCTGAGGGACCATAATTCACCCCTCCACTTT; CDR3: CASSLRDHNSPLHF
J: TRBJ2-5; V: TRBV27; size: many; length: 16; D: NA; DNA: TGTGCCAGCAGTCCGCGGCGGGGATTAACGGAAGAGACCCAGTACTTC; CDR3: CASSPRRGLTEETQYF
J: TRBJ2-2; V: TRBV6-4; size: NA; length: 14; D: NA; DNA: TGTGCCAGCAGTGACCTTCTTGGCACCGGGGAGCTGTTTTTT; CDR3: CASSDLLGTGELFF
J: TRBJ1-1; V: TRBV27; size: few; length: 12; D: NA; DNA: TGTGCCAGCAGTTTAGGGGGGGGAGTGGCTTTCTTT; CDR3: CASSLGGGVAFF
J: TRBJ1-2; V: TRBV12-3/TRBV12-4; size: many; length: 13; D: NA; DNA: TGTGCCAGCAAGGACATCGCTAACTATGGCTACACCTTC; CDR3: CASKDIANYGYTF
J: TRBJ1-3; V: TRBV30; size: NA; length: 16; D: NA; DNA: TGTGCCTGGAGTCTACCGGGACTGTACTCTGGAAACACCATATATTTT; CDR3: CAWSLPGLYSGNTIYF
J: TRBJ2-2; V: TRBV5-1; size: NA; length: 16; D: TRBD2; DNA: TGCGCCAGCAGCATGGGGGCTAGCGGGAGCCCCGGGGAGCTGTTTTTT; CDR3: CASSMGASGSPGELFF
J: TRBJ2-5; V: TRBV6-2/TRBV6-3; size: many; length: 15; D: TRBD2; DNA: TGTGCCGGGGGGGAATACAGGAGGCTCCAAGAGACCCAGTACTTC; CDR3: CAGGEYRRLQETQYF
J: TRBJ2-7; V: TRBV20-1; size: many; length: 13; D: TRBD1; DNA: TGCAGTGCTGACGGGACAGCAACCTACGAGCAGTACTTC; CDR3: CSADGTATYEQYF
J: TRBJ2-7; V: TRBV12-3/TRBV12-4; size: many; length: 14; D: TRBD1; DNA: TGTGCCAGCAGTATGCCAGGGGGACGTAACGAGCAGTACTTC; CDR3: CASSMPGGRNEQYF
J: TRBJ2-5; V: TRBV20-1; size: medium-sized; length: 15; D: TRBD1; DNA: TGCAGTGCTAGAGCTACAGGGGGCGAGATAGAGACCCAGTACTTC; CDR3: CSARATGGEIETQYF
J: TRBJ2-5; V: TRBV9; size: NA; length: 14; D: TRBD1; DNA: TGTGCCAGCAGCGTAGGACAGGGTGCGGAGACCCAGTACTTC; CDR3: CASSVGQGAETQYF
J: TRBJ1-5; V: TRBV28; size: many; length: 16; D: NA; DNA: TGTGCCAGCAGTTTTGGTAGCCAAGCGGGCAATCAGCCCCAGCATTTT; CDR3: CASSFGSQAGNQPQHF
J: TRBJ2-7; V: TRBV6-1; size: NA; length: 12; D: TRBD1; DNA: TGTGCCCCACAGGGGCTGCGTGTCGAGCAGTACTTC; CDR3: CAPQGLRVEQYF
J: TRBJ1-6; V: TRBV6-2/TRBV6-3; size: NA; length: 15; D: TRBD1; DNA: TGTGCCAGCAGTGCGAGACAGGGTAGAAACTCACCCCTCCACTTT; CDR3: CASSARQGRNSPLHF
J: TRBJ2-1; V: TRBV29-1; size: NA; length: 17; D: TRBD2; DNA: TGCAGCGTTGAAGATCTTGGCGGGAGGGACTCCTACAATGAGCAGTTCTTC; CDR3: CSVEDLGGRDSYNEQFF
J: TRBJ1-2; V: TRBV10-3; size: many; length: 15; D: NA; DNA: TGTGCCATCAGTGAGACCACAGGGAGTGTCTATGGCTACACCTTC; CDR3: CAISETTGSVYGYTF
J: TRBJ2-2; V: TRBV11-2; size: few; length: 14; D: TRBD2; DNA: TGTGCCAGCAGGCGGGAGGGCGGAAAAGGGGAGCTGTTTTTT; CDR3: CASRREGGKGELFF
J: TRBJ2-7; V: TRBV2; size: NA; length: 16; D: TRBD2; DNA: TGCGCCAGCAGCCAAGAGGAGACTAGCGTGGTCTACGAGCAGTACTTC; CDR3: CASSQEETSVVYEQYF
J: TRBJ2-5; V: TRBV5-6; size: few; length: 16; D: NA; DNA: TGTGCCAGCAGCCATCGGGCCGACGGCTTCCAAGAGACCCAGTACTTC; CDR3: CASSHRADGFQETQYF
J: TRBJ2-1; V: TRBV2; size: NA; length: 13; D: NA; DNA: TGTGCCAGCCGGGACACGCAAAAAAATGAGCAGTTCTTC; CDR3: CASRDTQKNEQFF
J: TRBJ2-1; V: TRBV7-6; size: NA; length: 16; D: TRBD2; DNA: TGTGCCAGCAGCCCCTCGACTAGCGGGGGATACAATGAGCAGTTCTTC; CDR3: CASSPSTSGGYNEQFF
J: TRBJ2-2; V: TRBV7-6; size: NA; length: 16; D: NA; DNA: TGTGCCAGCAGCTTAGGAGCAAATGCGAACACCGGGGAGCTGTTTTTT; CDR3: CASSLGANANTGELFF
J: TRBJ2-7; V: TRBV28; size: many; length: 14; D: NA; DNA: TGTGCCAGCAGACTCATAGCGGCGCTTACAGAGCAGTACTTC; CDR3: CASRLIAALTEQYF